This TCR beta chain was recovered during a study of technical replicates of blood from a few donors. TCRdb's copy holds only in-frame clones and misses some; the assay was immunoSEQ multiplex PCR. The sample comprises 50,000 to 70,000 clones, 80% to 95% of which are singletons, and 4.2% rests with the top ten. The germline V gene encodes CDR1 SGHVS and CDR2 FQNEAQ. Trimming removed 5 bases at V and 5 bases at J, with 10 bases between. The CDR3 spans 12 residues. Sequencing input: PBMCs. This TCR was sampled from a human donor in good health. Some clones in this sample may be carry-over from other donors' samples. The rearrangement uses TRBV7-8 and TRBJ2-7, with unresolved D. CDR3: CASSLSLHEQYF. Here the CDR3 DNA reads TGTGCCAGCAGCCTATCTCTCCACGAGCAGTACTTC.